Here is one T cell receptor beta chain with its context. As yet, its antigen is unknown. This entry belongs to a study of graft-versus-host responses after intestinal transplantation. Trimming stripped 2 bases from V and 3 bases from J, with 11 bases between. The CDR3 has 14 amino acids. CDR1 and CDR2 (germline): SGHDT, YYEEEE. Clones were sequenced by immunoSEQ multiplex PCR, and TCRdb holds only the in-frame ones, with some missing. The data contain fewer than 150,000 clones, roughly nine tenths of them seen just once; the ten biggest clones take up about 0.16%. The sample was unstimulated CD4+ T cells sorted from spleen or lymph node cells, taken before intestinal transplant. The chain is built from TRBV5-6 and TRBJ1-2, with D perhaps matching TRBD1 (6 bases). The origin of this receptor is a human donor who received an intestinal transplant. The CDR3 DNA reads as TGTGCCAGCAGCTTAGGGGGGAGGGACTATGGCTACACCTTC. Translated: CASSLGGRDYGYTF.